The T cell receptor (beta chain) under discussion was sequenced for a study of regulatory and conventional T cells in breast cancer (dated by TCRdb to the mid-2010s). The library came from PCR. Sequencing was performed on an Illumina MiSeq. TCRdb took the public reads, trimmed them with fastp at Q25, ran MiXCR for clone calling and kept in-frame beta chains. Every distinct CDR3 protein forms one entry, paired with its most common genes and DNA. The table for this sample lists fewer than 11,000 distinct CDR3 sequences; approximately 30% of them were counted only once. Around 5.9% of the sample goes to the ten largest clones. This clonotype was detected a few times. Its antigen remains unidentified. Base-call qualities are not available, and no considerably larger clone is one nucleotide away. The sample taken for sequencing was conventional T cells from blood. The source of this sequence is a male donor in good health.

At the DNA level, the sequence is TGTGCCAGCAGTTACTCCTCCAGGGGAAACTATGGCTACACCTTC. Translation gives CASSYSSRGNYGYTF. In this chain, TRBV6-6 is recombined with TRBJ1-2; TRBD1 is a possible D gene, resting on 6 matching bases. The CDR3 runs 15 amino acids, cysteine and phenylalanine included. The read is trimmed to its CDR3 DNA, 45 bases read in frame from base 1. According to the germline V gene (reference sequence), CDR1 reads MNHNY and CDR2 reads SVGAGI. V was cut back by 0 bases and J by 2 bases, leaving a gap of 10 bases between them.